This T cell receptor beta chain originates from a study of blood T cell repertoires in COVID-19. Whole-study context: PBMCs, B-cell-depleted T cells, or T cells provided the cDNA or gDNA that made up the material.

As processed by the authors: Amplified reference gene primers provided the basis for estimating nucleated cell counts. Clones were read by immunoSEQ multiplex PCR, and TCRdb kept only the in-frame ones, dropping some. V, J and clone size derive from that table, while D and trimming were established from the DNA sequence. The sample holds 250,000 to 300,000 clones; over 80% are singletons and the top ten take 4.6%. Germline CDR1 reads KGHSH; CDR2 reads LQKENI. There are 19 residues in the CDR3. With V trimmed by 1 base and J by 0 bases, 9 bases remained unmatched. J is TRBJ2-6 and V is TRBV18; 7 bases line up with TRBD2. Sequenced sample: peripheral blood. This sequence was found in a man between 60 and 75 years old who had recovered from COVID-19. CDR3 DNA sequence: TGTGCCAGCTCACCACTCCCTAGCGGAGATCTCTCTGGGGCCAACGTCCTGACTTTC. It codes for CASSPLPSGDLSGANVLTF.